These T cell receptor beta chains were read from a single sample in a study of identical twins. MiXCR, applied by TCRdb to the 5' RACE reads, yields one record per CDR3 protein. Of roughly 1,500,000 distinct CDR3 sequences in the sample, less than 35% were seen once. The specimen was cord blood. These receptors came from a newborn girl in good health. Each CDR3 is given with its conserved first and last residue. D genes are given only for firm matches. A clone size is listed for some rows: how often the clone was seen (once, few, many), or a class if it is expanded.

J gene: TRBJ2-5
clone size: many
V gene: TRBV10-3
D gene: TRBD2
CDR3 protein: CAISEGLAGLLQETQYF
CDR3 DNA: TGTGCCATCAGTGAGGGACTAGCGGGACTACTCCAAGAGACCCAGTACTTC

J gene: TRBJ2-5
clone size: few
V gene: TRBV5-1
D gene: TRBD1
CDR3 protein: CASSLKGAGETQYF
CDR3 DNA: TGCGCCAGCAGCCTTAAGGGGGCTGGGGAGACCCAGTACTTC

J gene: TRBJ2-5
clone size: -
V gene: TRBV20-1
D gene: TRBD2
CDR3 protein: CSAQGLAGNEQYF
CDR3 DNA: TGCAGTGCTCAGGGACTAGCGGGAAATGAGCAGTACTTC

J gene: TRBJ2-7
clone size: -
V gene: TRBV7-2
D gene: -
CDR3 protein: CASSFSRSRYERYF
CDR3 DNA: TGTGCCAGCAGCTTTTCTAGGAGTCGGTACGAGCGGTACTTC

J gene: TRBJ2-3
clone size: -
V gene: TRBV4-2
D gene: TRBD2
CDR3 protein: CASSQEGVLAYSTDTQYF
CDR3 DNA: TGTGCCAGCAGCCAAGAGGGTGTACTAGCGTATAGCACAGATACGCAGTATTTT

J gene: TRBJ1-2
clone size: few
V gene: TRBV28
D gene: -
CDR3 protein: CASRAQGHGYTF
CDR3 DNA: TGTGCCAGCAGAGCACAGGGCCATGGCTACACCTTC

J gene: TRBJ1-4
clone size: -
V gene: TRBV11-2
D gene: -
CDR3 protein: CASSLTGEKPFF
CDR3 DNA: TGTGCCAGCAGCTTGACCGGTGAAAAACCGTTTTTT

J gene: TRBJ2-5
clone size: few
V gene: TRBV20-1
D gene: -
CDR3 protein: CSASTWWAGPSYQETQYF
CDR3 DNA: TGCAGTGCTAGTACCTGGTGGGCGGGCCCCTCGTACCAAGAGACCCAGTACTTC

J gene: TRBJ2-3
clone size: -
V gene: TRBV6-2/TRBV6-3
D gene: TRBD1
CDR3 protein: CASSQSIGKGQATSDTQYF
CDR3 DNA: TGTGCCAGCAGCCAGTCTATCGGAAAGGGACAGGCGACCTCAGATACGCAGTATTTT

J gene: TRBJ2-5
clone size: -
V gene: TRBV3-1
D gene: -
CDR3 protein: CASQDGAQETQYF
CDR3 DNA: TGTGCCAGCCAAGACGGGGCCCAAGAGACCCAGTACTTC

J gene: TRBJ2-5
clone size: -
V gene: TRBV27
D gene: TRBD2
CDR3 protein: CAGSFSGGLKTQYF
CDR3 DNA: TGTGCCGGCAGTTTTAGCGGGGGGCTAAAGACCCAGTACTTC

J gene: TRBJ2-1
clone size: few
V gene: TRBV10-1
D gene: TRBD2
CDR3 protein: CASSEGLTSDNEQFF
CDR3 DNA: TGCGCCAGCAGTGAGGGGCTCACTAGCGACAATGAGCAGTTCTTC

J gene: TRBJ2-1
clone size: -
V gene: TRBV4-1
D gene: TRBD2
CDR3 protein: CASSQPLAGAYEQFF
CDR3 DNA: TGCGCCAGCAGCCAGCCGCTAGCGGGAGCCTATGAGCAGTTCTTC

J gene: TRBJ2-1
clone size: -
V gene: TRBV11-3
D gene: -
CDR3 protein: CASSFTPTGLQFF
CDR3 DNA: TGTGCCAGCAGCTTTACCCCGACAGGACTGCAGTTCTTC

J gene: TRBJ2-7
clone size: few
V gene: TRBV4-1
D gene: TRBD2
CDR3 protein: CASSQDRVAGGLFSYEQYF
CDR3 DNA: TGCGCCAGCAGCCAAGATCGTGTAGCGGGAGGGCTCTTCTCCTACGAGCAGTACTTC

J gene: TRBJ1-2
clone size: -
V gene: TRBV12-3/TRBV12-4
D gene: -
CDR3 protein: CASSRRTVGGGYTF
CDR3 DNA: TGTGCCAGCAGTCGGCGGACAGTTGGCGGTGGCTACACCTTC

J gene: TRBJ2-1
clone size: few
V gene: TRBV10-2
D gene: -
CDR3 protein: CASRGSSSNEQFF
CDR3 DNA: TGCGCCAGCAGGGGTAGTTCCTCCAATGAGCAGTTCTTC

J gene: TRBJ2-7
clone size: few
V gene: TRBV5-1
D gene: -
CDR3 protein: CASSFARLSSYEQYF
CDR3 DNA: TGCGCCAGCAGCTTTGCGCGCCTTAGCTCCTACGAGCAGTACTTC

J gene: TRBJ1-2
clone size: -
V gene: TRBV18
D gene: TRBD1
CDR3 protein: CASSEDRGLSYGYTF
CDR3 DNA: TGTGCCAGCTCAGAGGACAGGGGGCTTAGCTATGGCTACACCTTC

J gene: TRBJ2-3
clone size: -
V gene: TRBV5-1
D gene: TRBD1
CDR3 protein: CASSRDRAATDTQYF
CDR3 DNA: TGCGCCAGCAGCCGGGACAGGGCGGCTACAGATACGCAGTATTTT

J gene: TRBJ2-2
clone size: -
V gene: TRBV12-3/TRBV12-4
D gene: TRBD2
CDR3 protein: CASSSGTSGAGELFF
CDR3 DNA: TGTGCCAGCAGTTCCGGGACTAGCGGGGCCGGGGAGCTGTTTTTT

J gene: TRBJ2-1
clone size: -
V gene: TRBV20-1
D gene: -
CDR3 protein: CSARFAGAGEQFF
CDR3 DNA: TGCAGTGCTAGGTTTGCGGGGGCGGGGGAGCAGTTCTTC

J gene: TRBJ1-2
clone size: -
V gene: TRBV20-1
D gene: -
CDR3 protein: CSARVAVRLFLYGYTF
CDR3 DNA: TGCAGTGCTAGAGTGGCAGTTCGACTCTTTCTCTATGGCTACACCTTC

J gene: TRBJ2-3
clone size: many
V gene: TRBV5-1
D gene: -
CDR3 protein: CASSLDRTDTQYF
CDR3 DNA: TGTGCCAGCAGCTTAGACCGCACAGATACGCAGTATTTT

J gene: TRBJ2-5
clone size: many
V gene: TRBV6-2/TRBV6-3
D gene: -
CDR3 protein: CASSYSIIETQYF
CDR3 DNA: TGTGCCAGCAGTTACTCGATTATCGAGACCCAGTACTTC

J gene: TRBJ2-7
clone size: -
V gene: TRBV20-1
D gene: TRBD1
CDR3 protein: CSAQRQGSYEQYF
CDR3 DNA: TGCAGTGCTCAAAGACAGGGGTCCTACGAGCAGTACTTC

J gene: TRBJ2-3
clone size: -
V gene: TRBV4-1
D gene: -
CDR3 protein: CASSQDDLKSTDTQYF
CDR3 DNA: TGCGCCAGCAGCCAAGACGACTTAAAAAGCACAGATACGCAGTATTTT

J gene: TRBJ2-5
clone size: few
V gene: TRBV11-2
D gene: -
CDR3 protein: CASSQHRDGETQYF
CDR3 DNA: TGTGCCAGCAGCCAACACAGGGACGGGGAGACCCAGTACTTC

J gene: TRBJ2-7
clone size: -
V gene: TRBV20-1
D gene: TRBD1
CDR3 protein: CSARGRQGAREQYF
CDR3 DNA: TGCAGTGCTAGAGGCCGACAGGGGGCAAGAGAGCAGTACTTC

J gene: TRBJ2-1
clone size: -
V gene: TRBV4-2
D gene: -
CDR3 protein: CASGQVSVVRRASSYNEQFF
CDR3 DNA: TGTGCCAGCGGCCAAGTGTCGGTAGTGAGGCGGGCAAGCTCCTACAATGAGCAGTTCTTC

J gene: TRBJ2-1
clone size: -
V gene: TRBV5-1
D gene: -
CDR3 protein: CASSRILNEQFF
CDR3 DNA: TGCGCCAGCAGCAGGATCCTCAATGAGCAGTTCTTC

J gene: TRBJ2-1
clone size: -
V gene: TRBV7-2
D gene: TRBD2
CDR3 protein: CASSLYPGSGRYNEQFF
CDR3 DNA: TGTGCCAGCAGCTTATATCCCGGGAGCGGGAGATATAATGAGCAGTTCTTC

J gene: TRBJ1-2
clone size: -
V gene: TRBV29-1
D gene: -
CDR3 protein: CSVLGGGGYGYTF
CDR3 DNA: TGCAGCGTTTTGGGAGGGGGGGGCTATGGCTACACCTTC

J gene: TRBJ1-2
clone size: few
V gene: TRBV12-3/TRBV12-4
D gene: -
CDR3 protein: CASRRQGYGYGYTF
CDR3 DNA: TGTGCCAGCAGGCGCCAGGGGTACGGCTATGGCTACACCTTC

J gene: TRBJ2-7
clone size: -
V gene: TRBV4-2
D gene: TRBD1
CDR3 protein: CASSQDRSPSYEQYF
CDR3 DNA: TGTGCCAGCAGCCAGGACAGGTCCCCCTCCTACGAGCAGTACTTC

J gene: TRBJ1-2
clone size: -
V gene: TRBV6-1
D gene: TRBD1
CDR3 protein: CASSEATHSGQGLDYGYTF
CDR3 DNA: TGTGCCAGCAGTGAAGCCACCCACTCGGGACAGGGGTTGGACTATGGCTACACCTTC

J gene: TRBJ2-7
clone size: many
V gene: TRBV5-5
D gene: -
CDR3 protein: CASSLDPGNYEQYF
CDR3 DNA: TGTGCCAGCAGCTTGGATCCAGGGAACTACGAGCAGTACTTC

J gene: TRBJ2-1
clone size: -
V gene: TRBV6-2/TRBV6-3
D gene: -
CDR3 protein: CASSSSRGAYNEQFF
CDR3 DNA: TGTGCCAGCAGTTCCTCCCGGGGAGCCTACAATGAGCAGTTCTTC

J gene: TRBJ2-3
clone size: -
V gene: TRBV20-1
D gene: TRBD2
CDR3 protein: CSATSGGEEDTQYF
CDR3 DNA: TGCAGTGCCACAAGCGGGGGTGAGGAAGATACGCAGTATTTT

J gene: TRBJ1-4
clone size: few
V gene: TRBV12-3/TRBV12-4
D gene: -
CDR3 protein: CASSTPTSEKLFF
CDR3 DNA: TGTGCCAGCAGTACCCCTACGAGTGAAAAACTGTTTTTT

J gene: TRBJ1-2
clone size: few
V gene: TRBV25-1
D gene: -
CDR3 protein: CASSHFQDYGYTF
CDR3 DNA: TGTGCCAGCAGTCATTTCCAGGACTATGGCTACACCTTC

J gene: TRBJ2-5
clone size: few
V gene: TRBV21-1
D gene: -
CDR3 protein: CASSRKALTSGGACETQYF
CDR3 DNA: TGTGCCAGCAGCAGAAAAGCCCTTACTAGCGGGGGGGCGTGTGAGACCCAGTACTTC

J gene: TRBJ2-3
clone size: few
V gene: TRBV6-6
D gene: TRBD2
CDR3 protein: CASRVLAGGKDTQYF
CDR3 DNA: TGTGCCAGCAGAGTACTAGCGGGAGGCAAAGATACGCAGTATTTT

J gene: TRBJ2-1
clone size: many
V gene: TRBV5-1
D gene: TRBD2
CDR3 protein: CASSREGNEQFF
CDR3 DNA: TGCGCCAGCAGCAGGGAGGGTAATGAGCAGTTCTTC

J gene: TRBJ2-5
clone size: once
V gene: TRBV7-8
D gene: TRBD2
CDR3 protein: CASSPRGGLNEQYF
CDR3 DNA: TGTGCCAGCAGCCCGCGGGGGGGCCTCAATGAGCAGTACTTT

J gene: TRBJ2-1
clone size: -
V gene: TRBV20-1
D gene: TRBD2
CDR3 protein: CSARQPGLALEQFF
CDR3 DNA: TGCAGTGCTAGACAACCGGGACTAGCATTGGAGCAGTTCTTC

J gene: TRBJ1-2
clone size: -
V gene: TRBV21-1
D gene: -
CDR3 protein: CASSREGRPGTGALANYGYTF
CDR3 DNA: TGTGCCAGCAGCAGGGAGGGTCGGCCCGGGACAGGGGCTTTAGCTAACTATGGCTACACCTTC

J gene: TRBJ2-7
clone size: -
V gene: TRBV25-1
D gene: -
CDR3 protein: CASRTDISSYEQYF
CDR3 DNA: TGTGCCAGCAGGACTGATATAAGCTCCTACGAGCAGTACTTC

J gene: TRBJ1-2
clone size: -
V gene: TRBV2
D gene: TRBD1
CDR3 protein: CASSQYRGPDYGYTF
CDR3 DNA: TGTGCCAGCAGTCAATACAGGGGGCCTGACTATGGCTACACCTTC

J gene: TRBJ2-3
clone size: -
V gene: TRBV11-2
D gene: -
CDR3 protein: CASSTNALANTQYF
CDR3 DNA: TGTGCCAGCAGCACCAACGCGCTAGCGAACACGCAGTATTTT

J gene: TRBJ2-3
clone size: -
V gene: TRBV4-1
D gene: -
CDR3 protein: CASSQGGPSQYF
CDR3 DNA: TGCGCCAGCAGCCAAGGGGGCCCCTCTCAGTATTTT

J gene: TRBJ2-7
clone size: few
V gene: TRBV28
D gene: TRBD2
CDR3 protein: CASSLLGTGTSGRYEQYF
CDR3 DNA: TGTGCCAGCAGTTTATTAGGGACCGGGACTAGCGGGAGGTACGAGCAGTACTTC

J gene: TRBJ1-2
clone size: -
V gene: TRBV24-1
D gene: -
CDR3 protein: CAPSDQSQSLRYTF
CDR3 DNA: TGTGCCCCCAGTGACCAGTCCCAATCGCTTCGCTACACCTTC